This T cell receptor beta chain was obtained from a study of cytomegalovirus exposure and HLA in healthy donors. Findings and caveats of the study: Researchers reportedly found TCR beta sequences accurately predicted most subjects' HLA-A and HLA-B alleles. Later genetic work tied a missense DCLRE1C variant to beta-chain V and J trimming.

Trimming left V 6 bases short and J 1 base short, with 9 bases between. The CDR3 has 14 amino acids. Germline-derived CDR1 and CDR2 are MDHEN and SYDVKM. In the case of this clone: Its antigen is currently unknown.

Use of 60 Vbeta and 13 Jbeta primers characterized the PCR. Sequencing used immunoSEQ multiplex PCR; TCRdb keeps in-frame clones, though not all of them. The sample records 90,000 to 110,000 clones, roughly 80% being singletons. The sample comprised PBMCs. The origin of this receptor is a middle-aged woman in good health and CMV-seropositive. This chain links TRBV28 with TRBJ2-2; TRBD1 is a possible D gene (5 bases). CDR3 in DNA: TGTGCCAGCAGCCCTGGACAGAACACCGGGGAGCTGTTTTTT. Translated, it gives CASSPGQNTGELFF.